This TCR beta chain was profiled in a study of vaccination effects on CD4 cells after COVID-19. Ahead of sequencing, the ViraFEST assay grew antigen-specific CD4+ T cells using viral peptide pools. Culture proceeded for approximately nine days, and CD4+ T cells were then isolated. Vaccinated recipients, who were negative for nucleocapsid antibodies, had no history of SARS-CoV-2 infection. After 1.8 million or so PBMC were placed in each well, they were cultured with approximately 9.4 IU/ml IL-2 and around 10 ug/ml peptides. Both day 3 and day 7 saw half the medium replaced with IL-2 medium. A note on this clone: The antigen is unknown.

The germline gives CDR1 KGHSH, CDR2 LQKENI. Trimming took off 0 bases at V and 1 base at J, with 9 bases between the two ends. The CDR3 has 16 amino acids. The assay was immunoSEQ multiplex PCR, and TCRdb's table has in-frame clones only and misses some. Among 55,000 to 75,000 clones listed, approximately 79% were seen once. The chain is built from TRBV18 and TRBJ2-2, with D perhaps assigned TRBD1 or TRBD2 (5 bases each). The origin of this receptor is a human donor who received a COVID-19 vaccine. The sequenced sample was CD4+ T cells from PBMCs cultured with HCoV-NL63 spike peptides, obtained before COVID-19 vaccination. DNA for the CDR3: TGTGCCAGCTCACCACCCCGGGACGGGAACACCGGGGAGCTGTTTTTT. Residues: CASSPPRDGNTGELFF.